These T cell receptor beta chains were read from a single sample in a study of blood T cell repertoires in COVID-19. The data were produced by immunoSEQ multiplex PCR, yet TCRdb's version contains in-frame clones alone and is incomplete. Of tens of thousands of clones in the sample, 89% were seen once. The sequencing input was peripheral blood. All receptors come from a man aged 45-60 years with COVID-19, enrolled during active disease. CDR3s include the opening cysteine and the closing phenylalanine or tryptophan. Where a row states a size, it is once, few, many or the class of an expanded clone; other rows omit it.

v_call	clone_size	j_call	cdr3_aa
TRBV18	.	TRBJ2-5	CASSPLDTAGGETQYF
TRBV6-5	.	TRBJ2-5	CASSMTGVVETQYF
TRBV7-9	.	TRBJ1-4	CASSLGQGKGLTNEKLFF
TRBV6-5	.	TRBJ1-2	CASNRQGDSYGYTF
TRBV5-8	.	TRBJ1-1	CASSFPGGTGDLGTEAFF
TRBV5-8	.	TRBJ1-2	CASSPRTGGRGYTF
TRBV6-5	.	TRBJ1-2	CASTRRTGNYGYTF
TRBV28	.	TRBJ1-5	CASIRTSSNQPQHF
TRBV11-2	.	TRBJ2-4	CASSLQPTKNIQYF
TRBV4-1	once	TRBJ1-5	CASSQDGKGVGQPQHF
TRBV9	.	TRBJ2-2	CASSVPRGLPNTGELFF
TRBV5-5	.	TRBJ1-4	CASSPDRGNEKLFF
TRBV2	.	TRBJ1-1	CASSESGGYTEAFF
TRBV5-6	.	TRBJ1-4	CASSLPTNEKLFF
TRBV5-1	.	TRBJ2-7	CASSAQGREQYF
TRBV28	.	TRBJ1-2	CASSPPEGAIVYTF
TRBV24-1	.	TRBJ2-7	CATSDSIRTSLTYEQYF
TRBV30	.	TRBJ2-1	CALTSGVYEQFF
TRBV2	.	TRBJ2-5	CASSEARGQETQYF
TRBV7-9	.	TRBJ1-1	CASSLGRESTEAFF
TRBV6-5	.	TRBJ1-1	CASSYLTRADTEAFF
TRBV3-1/TRBV3-2	.	TRBJ2-1	CASSQALRAGGLSLIEQFF
TRBV24-1	.	TRBJ1-5	CATSDTSTGGNQPQHF
TRBV6-5	.	TRBJ2-7	CASSYSGTSSYEQYF
TRBV28	.	TRBJ2-7	CASSYDRGFYEQYF
TRBV5-1	.	TRBJ1-2	CASSKETGANYGYTF
TRBV2	.	TRBJ2-7	CASSISSYYEQYF
TRBV10-3	.	TRBJ2-1	CAISVELSNEQFF
TRBV20-1	.	TRBJ2-5	CSASWREETQYF
TRBV3-1/TRBV3-2	.	TRBJ2-1	CASSRARTGDLNEQFF
TRBV19	.	TRBJ2-1	CASSTLPTAVSYNEQFF
TRBV9	.	TRBJ2-1	CASSVSLSGGAVYNEQFF
TRBV7-8	.	TRBJ1-2	CASSEDSSWYYGYTF
TRBV18	once	TRBJ1-1	CASSPGPGGGTEAFF